The 17 T cell receptor beta chains presented below share a single source sample, sequenced in a study of T-cell memory formation after mild COVID-19. TCRdb re-called the 5' RACE reads through MiXCR, storing one row per CDR3 protein. The data show about 38,000 distinct CDR3 sequences, with more than 9.5% seen just once and around 28% held by the top ten. The sample was PBMCs or a T cell subset sorted from them (not recorded which). These receptors came from a man younger than 30 who had mild COVID-19 (a few samples of this study predate the infection). Cell type and time point are not known.

This clonotype has ten or more counts. In DNA, the CDR3 is TGTGCCAGCAGCTTATTAGCGGGGCGCACAGATACGCAGTATTTT. Its protein product is CASSLLAGRTDTQYF. The chain recombines TRBV7-3 with TRBJ2-3; TRBD2 agrees at 8 bases. CDR1 SGHTA and CDR2 FQGTGA come from the germline V gene. Trimming removed 2 bases from V and 1 base from J; junction bases left unmatched: 2. CDR3 length: 15 residues.

This clonotype was counted ten times or more. J is TRBJ2-3 and V is TRBV4-1; D not certain. The CDR3 runs to 14 residues. V dropped 1 base and J dropped 3 bases, with 8 bases sitting between them. The germline V gene encodes CDR1 MGHRA and CDR2 YSYEKL. The CDR3, as DNA: TGCGCCAGCAGCCAAGGGGCTGGGACAGATACGCAGTATTTT. It is translated as CASSQGAGTDTQYF.

This clonotype was detected many times. The chain joins TRBV24-1 to TRBJ2-3; D is perhaps TRBD1 (6 bases). CDR1 is KGHDR, CDR2 SFDVKD, per germline. This CDR3 is built from 15 residues. V lost 2 bases and J lost 4, with 12 bases in between. This chain's CDR3 is CATSDYQGKPDTQYF. The CDR3 region has the DNA TGTGCCACCAGTGATTACCAGGGGAAACCAGATACGCAGTATTTT.

This clonotype has a handful of counts. The chain links TRBV29-1 to TRBJ2-3; D is possibly TRBD1 or TRBD2 (5 bases each). The CDR3 totals 14 residues. Trimming removed 6 bases at V and 2 bases at J, with 15 bases between. Looked up from germline, CDR1 is SQVTM and CDR2 is ANQGSEA. The CDR3 loop is CSVRILGVTDTQYF. Written as DNA, the CDR3 is TGCAGCGTACGCATCCTGGGGGTCACAGATACGCAGTATTTT.

This clonotype was seen many times. The rearrangement uses TRBV7-2 and TRBJ2-3; D perhaps matches TRBD2 (6 bases). The CDR3 runs 15 residues. The germline V and J ends were trimmed by 1 base and 1 base, with 9 bases remaining between them. The germline V gene encodes CDR1 SGHTA and CDR2 FQGNSA. CDR3 region: CASSLVGGRTDTQYF. The DNA of the CDR3 is TGTGCCAGCAGCTTAGTGGGGGGACGCACAGATACGCAGTATTTT.

Many counts were recorded for this clonotype. The chain carries TRBV7-9 and TRBJ1-1, with D maybe TRBD1 (5 bases). The CDR3 loop spans 13 amino acids. Trimming shortened V by 7 bases and J by 8 bases, and 17 bases separated the two germline ends. Germline V gene data show CDR1 as SEHNR and CDR2 as FQNEAQ (reference sequence). CDR3 nucleotides: TGTGCCAGCACAAGGGGTCGGATCAGGGAAGCTTTCTTT. Its translation: CASTRGRIREAFF.

This clonotype was counted many times. The CDR3 sequence: CASSQDPGQGADEQFF. In nucleotides, the CDR3 is TGCGCCAGCAGCCAAGATCCGGGACAGGGGGCAGATGAGCAGTTCTTC. V gene TRBV4-3 combines with J gene TRBJ2-1; 12 bases agree with TRBD1. Germline trimming cut 0 bases from V and 8 bases from J; bases unmatched to any gene: 5. Per germline, CDR1 LGHNA and CDR2 YSLEER. CDR3 size: 16 residues.

This clonotype was counted ten times or more. V gene TRBV20-1 combines with J gene TRBJ1-2, with D perhaps matching TRBD1 (6 bases). CDR1 is DFQATT and CDR2 is SNEGSKA in the germline V gene (reference sequence). V lost 5 bases and J 4 bases, leaving 14 bases between the germline ends. The CDR3 is made up of 13 amino acids. CDR3 nucleotide sequence: TGCAGTGCTCAGACAGGCCATTTCTATGGCTACACCTTC. Protein sequence: CSAQTGHFYGYTF.

There are a few counts of this clonotype. The chain couples TRBV6-5 to TRBJ1-4; D not resolved. The CDR3 length is 14 residues. V lost 5 bases and J 2 bases, leaving 9 bases between the germline ends. Looked up from germline, CDR1 is MNHEY and CDR2 is SVGAGI. CDR3 coding DNA: TGTGCCAGCAGTCCCTACACCACTAATGAAAAACTGTTTTTT. Encoded protein: CASSPYTTNEKLFF.

This sequence joins TRBV6-2 or TRBV6-3 and TRBJ2-1, with 13 bases fitting TRBD2. Trimming removed 6 bases from V and 8 bases from J; junction bases left unmatched: 13. The CDR3 is 17 residues long. Germline V CDR1 and CDR2: MNHEY, SVGEGT. This CDR3 is CASSDPTLAGGRDEQFF. The CDR3 region has the DNA TGTGCCAGCAGCGACCCCACACTAGCGGGGGGGCGGGATGAGCAGTTCTTC.

This clonotype has a count of ten or more. The genes are TRBV11-3 and TRBJ2-1; 15 bases are shared with TRBD2. The V gene's germline CDR1 is SGHNT and CDR2 YENEEA. CDR3 size: 17 residues. Trimming took 4 bases from V and 2 from J; bases not matched to a gene: 3. The CDR3 loop is CASSYGLAGGPYNEQFF. For the CDR3, the DNA is TGTGCCAGCAGCTACGGACTAGCGGGGGGGCCCTACAATGAGCAGTTCTTC.

This clonotype was found many times. The rearrangement links TRBV6-2 or TRBV6-3 to TRBJ2-4; D not resolved. The V and J ends lost 6 bases and 13 bases respectively, with 19 bases between them. The CDR3 runs 13 residues. Germline V gene lookup returns CDR1 MNHEY and CDR2 SVGEGT. The CDR3 DNA sequence: TGTGCCAGCAGCCCCTCGGAGCCGGCTTACCAGTACTTC. It is translated as CASSPSEPAYQYF.

This clonotype was seen only a few times. V usage is TRBV5-4 and J usage is TRBJ1-2, with D unclear. This CDR3 comprises 13 residues. Germline V gene lookup returns CDR1 SGHNT and CDR2 YYREEE (reference sequence). The V end was cut by 4 bases, the J end by 3 bases, with 10 bases between. In DNA form, the CDR3 reads TGTGCCAGCAGCATCGGACGGCACTATGGCTACACCTTC. Amino acids: CASSIGRHYGYTF.

The V and J genes are TRBV4-3 and TRBJ1-6; possibly TRBD1 for D (6 bases). The V end lost 4 bases, the J end lost 4 bases, and 8 bases lay between the germline ends. The germline V gene has CDR1 LGHNA and CDR2 YSLEER. The CDR3 is 14 residues long. The CDR3 protein is CASSPTGYNSPLHF. The CDR3 nucleotides read TGCGCCAGCAGCCCGACAGGTTATAATTCACCCCTCCACTTT.

This clonotype was counted ten times or more. The chain carries TRBV20-1 and TRBJ1-4; D gene unclear. Germline V lookup: CDR1 DFQATT, CDR2 SNEGSKA (reference sequence). CDR3 length equals 14 residues. V lost 1 base and J 6 bases, leaving 12 bases between the germline ends. The DNA of the CDR3 is TGCAGTGCTAGAGTGCCGGGGATGGATGAAAAACTGTTTTTT. It encodes CSARVPGMDEKLFF.

This clonotype was counted a few times. The rearrangement joins TRBV19 to TRBJ1-5, with D possibly being TRBD1 (6 bases). Trimming removed 4 bases at V and 1 base at J, with 11 bases between. The CDR3 totals 15 residues. CDR1 and CDR2 from the germline V gene are LNHDA and SQIVND (reference sequence). This CDR3 reads CASSTTGLSNQPQHF. CDR3 DNA: TGTGCCAGTAGTACCACAGGGTTAAGCAATCAGCCCCAGCATTTT.

This clonotype was recorded many times. V gene TRBV5-1 combines with J gene TRBJ2-4; D perhaps matches TRBD2 (6 bases). V was shortened by 0 bases and J by 6 bases, with 10 bases between the two germline ends. Germline lookup yields CDR1 SGHRS and CDR2 YFSETQ. This CDR3 comprises 14 residues. The CDR3 sequence: CASSLDGGLNIQYF. The CDR3 coding sequence is TGCGCCAGCAGCTTGGACGGGGGATTAAACATTCAGTACTTC.